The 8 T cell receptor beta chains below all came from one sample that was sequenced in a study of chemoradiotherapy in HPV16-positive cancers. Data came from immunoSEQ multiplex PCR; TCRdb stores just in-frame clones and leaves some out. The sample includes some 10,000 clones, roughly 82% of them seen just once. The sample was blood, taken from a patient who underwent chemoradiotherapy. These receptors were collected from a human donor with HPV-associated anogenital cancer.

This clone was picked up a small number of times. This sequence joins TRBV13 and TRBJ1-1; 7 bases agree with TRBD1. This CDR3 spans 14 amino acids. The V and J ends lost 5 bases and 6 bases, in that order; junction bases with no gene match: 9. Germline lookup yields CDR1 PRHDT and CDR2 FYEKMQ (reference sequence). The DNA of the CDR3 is TGTGCCAGCAGCAGCAGGACAGGCCTCGCTGAAGCTTTCTTT. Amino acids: CASSSRTGLAEAFF. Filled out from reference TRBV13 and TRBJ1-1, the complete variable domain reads AAGVIQSPRHLIKEKRETATLKCYPIPRHDTVYWYQQGPGQDPQFLISFYEKMQSDKGSIPDRFSAQQFSDYHSELNMSSLELGDSALYFCASSSRTGLAEAFFGQGTRLTVV.

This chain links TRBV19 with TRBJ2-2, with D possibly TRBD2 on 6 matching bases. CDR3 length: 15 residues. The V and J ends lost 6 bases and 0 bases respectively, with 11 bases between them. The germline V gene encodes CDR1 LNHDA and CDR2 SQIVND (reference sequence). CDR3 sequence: CASRGTGANTGELFF. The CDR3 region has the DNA TGTGCCAGTAGGGGGACGGGGGCGAACACCGGGGAGCTGTTTTTT.

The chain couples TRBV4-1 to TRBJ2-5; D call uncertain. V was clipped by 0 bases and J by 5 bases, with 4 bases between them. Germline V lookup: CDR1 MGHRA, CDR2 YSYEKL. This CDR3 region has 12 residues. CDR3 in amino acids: CASSQDFETQYF. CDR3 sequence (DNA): TGCGCCAGCAGCCAAGATTTCGAGACCCAGTACTTC.

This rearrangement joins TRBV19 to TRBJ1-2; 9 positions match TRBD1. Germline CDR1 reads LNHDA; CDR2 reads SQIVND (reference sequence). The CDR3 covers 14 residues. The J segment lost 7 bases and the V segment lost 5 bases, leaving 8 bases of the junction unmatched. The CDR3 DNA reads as TGTGCCAGTAGTGGAGGACAGGGGCAGGGTGGCTACACCTTC. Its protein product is CASSGGQGQGGYTF.

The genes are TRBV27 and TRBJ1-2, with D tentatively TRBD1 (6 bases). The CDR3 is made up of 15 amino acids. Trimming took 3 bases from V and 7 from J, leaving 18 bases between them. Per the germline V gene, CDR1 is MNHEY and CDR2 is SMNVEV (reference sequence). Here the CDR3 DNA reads TGTGCCAGCAGTTTTTATGGGGGCGCGAATCCTGGCTACACCTTC. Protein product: CASSFYGGANPGYTF.

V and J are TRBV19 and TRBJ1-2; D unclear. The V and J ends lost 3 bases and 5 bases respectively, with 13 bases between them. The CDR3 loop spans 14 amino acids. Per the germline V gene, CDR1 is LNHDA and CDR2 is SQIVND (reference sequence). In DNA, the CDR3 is TGTGCCAGTAGTATGGATAGGAGGGTGTATGGCTACACCTTC. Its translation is CASSMDRRVYGYTF.

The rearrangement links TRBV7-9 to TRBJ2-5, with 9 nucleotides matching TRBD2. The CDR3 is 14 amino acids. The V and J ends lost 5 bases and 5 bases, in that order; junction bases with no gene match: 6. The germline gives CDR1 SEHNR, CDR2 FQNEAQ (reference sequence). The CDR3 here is CASSLGLARETQYF. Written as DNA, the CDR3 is TGTGCCAGCAGCCTTGGACTAGCGAGGGAGACCCAGTACTTC. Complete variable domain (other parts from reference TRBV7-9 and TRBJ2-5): DTGVSQNPRHKITKRGQNVTFRCDPISEHNRLYWYRQTLGQGPEFLTYFQNEAQLEKSRLLSDRFSAERPKGSFSTLEIQRTEQGDSAMYLCASSLGLARETQYFGPGTRLLVL.

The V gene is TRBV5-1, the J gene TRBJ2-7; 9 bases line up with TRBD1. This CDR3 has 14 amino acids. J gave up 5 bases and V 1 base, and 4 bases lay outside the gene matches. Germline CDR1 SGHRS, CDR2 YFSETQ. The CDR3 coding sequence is TGCGCCAGCAGCTTGTCACAGGGGGCAGACGAGCAGTACTTC. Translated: CASSLSQGADEQYF.